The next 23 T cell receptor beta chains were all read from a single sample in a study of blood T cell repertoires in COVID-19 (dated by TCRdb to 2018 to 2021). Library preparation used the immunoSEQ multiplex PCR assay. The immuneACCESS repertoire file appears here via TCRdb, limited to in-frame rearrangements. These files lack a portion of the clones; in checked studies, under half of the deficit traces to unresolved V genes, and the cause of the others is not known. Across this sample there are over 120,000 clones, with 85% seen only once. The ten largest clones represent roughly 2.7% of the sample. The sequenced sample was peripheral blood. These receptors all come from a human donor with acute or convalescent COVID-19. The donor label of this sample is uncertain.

CDR3 DNA: TGTGCCAGCAGCGCACTGACTAGCGGGGGGGCCTACGAGCAGTACTTC. This codes for CASSALTSGGAYEQYF. This chain connects TRBV7-2 to TRBJ2-7; 14 nucleotides align to TRBD2. The CDR3 has 16 amino acids. From germline, CDR1 is SGHTA and CDR2 FQGNSA. Trimming at V came to 5 bases and at J to 2 bases, leaving 5 bases not matched to a gene.

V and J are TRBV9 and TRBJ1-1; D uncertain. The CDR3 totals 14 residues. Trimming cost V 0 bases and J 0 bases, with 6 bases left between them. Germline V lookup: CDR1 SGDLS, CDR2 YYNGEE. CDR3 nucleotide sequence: TGTGCCAGCAGCGTAGGACATCTGAACACTGAAGCTTTCTTT. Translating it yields CASSVGHLNTEAFF. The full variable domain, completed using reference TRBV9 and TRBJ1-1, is DSGVTQTPKHLITATGQRVTLRCSPRSGDLSVYWYQQSLDQGLQFLIQYYNGEERAKGNILERFSAQQFPDLHSELNLSSLELGDSALYFCASSVGHLNTEAFFGQGTRLTVV.

The chain's CDR3 is CATSDRGHTGELFF. The DNA of the CDR3 is TGTGCCACCTCCGACAGGGGGCACACCGGGGAGCTGTTTTTT. The V gene is TRBV19, the J gene TRBJ2-2, with 10 bases matching TRBD1. V was pared by 10 bases and J by 3 bases, with 5 bases of the junction left unmatched. Germline CDR1 is LNHDA and CDR2 is SQIVND (reference sequence). CDR3 length equals 14 residues.

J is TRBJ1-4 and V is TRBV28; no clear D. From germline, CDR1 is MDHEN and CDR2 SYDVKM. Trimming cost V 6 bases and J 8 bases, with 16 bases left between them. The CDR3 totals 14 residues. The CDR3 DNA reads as TGTGCCAGCAGACAGTTCGGGAGCCTCGAAAAACTGTTTTTT. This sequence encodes CASRQFGSLEKLFF.

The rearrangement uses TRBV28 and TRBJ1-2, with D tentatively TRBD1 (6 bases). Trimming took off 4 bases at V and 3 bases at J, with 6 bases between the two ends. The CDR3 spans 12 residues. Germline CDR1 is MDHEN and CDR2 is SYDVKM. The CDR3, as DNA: TGTGCCAGCAGTTCAGGGGACTATGGCTACACCTTC. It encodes CASSSGDYGYTF.

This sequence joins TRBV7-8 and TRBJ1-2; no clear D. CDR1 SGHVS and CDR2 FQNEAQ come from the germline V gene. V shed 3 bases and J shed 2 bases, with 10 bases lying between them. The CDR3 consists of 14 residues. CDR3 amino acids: CASSLREENYGYTF. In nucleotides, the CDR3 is TGTGCCAGCAGCTTGAGGGAGGAGAACTATGGCTACACCTTC.

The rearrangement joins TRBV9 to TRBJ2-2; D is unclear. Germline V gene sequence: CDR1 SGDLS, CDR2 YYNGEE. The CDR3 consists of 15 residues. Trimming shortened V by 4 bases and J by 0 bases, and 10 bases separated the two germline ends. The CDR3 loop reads CASSQANTNTGELFF. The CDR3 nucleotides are TGTGCCAGCAGCCAAGCTAATACGAACACCGGGGAGCTGTTTTTT.

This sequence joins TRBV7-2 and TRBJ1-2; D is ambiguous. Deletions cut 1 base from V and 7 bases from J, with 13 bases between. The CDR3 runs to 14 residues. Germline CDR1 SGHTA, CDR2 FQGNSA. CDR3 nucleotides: TGTGCCAGCAGCTTAGAGATCCAGGTGTTTGGCTACACCTTC. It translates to CASSLEIQVFGYTF.

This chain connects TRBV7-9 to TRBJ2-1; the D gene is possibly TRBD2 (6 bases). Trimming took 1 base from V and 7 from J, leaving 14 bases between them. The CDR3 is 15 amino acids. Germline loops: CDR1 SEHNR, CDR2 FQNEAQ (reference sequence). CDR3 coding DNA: TGTGCCAGCAGCTTAGACCGGGGGAAGATAAATGAGCAGTTCTTC. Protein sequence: CASSLDRGKINEQFF.

The CDR3 DNA reads TGTGCCAGCTCCCCGGGACAAAGCTACGAGCAGTACGTC. It yields the protein CASSPGQSYEQYV. The V and J genes are TRBV18 and TRBJ2-7, with a weak D call TRBD1 (6 bases). The CDR3 consists of 13 residues. V lost 6 bases to trimming and J lost 3 bases, with 12 bases between them. CDR1 KGHSH and CDR2 LQKENI come from the germline V gene.

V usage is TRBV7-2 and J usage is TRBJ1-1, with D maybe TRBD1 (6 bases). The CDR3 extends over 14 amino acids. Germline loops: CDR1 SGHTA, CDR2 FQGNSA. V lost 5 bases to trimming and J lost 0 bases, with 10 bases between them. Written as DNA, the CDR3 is TGTGCCAGCAGCCTAGGACAGCTGAACACTGAAGCTTTCTTT. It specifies CASSLGQLNTEAFF. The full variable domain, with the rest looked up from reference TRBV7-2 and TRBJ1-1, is GAGVSQSPSNKVTEKGKDVELRCDPISGHTALYWYRQSLGQGLEFLIYFQGNSAPDKSGLPSDRFSAERTGGSVSTLTIQRTQQEDSAVYLCASSLGQLNTEAFFGQGTRLTVV.

The CDR3 bases are TGTGCCAGCAGCCGAACAGGGGGAAACGAGCAGTACTTC. This codes for CASSRTGGNEQYF. The chain uses TRBV9 and TRBJ2-7, with 8 nucleotides matching TRBD1. CDR3 size: 13 residues. Trimming at V came to 4 bases and at J to 5 bases, leaving 5 bases not matched to a gene. Germline-derived CDR1 and CDR2 are SGDLS and YYNGEE. The full variable domain, in which reference TRBV9 and TRBJ2-7 provide the parts outside the CDR3, is DSGVTQTPKHLITATGQRVTLRCSPRSGDLSVYWYQQSLDQGLQFLIQYYNGEERAKGNILERFSAQQFPDLHSELNLSSLELGDSALYFCASSRTGGNEQYFGPGTRLTVT.

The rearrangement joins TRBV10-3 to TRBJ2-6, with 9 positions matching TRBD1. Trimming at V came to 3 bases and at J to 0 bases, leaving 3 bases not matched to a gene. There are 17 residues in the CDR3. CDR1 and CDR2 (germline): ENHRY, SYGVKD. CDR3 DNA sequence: TGTGCCATCAGTGAAGGACAGGGGCGCTCTGGGGCCAACGTCCTGACTTTC. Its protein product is CAISEGQGRSGANVLTF.

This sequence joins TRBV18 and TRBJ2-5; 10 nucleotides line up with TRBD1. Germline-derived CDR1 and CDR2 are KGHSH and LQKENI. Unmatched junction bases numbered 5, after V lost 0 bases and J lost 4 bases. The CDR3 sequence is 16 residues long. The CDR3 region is CASSPPGQGLVETQYF. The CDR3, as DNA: TGTGCCAGCTCACCACCGGGACAGGGGTTGGTAGAGACCCAGTACTTC.

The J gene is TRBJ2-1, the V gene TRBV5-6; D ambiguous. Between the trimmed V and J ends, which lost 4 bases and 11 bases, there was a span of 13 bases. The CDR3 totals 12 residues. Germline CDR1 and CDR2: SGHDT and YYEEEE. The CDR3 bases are TGTGCCAGCAGCCAACCCCAAGCCCAGCAGTTCTTC. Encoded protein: CASSQPQAQQFF.

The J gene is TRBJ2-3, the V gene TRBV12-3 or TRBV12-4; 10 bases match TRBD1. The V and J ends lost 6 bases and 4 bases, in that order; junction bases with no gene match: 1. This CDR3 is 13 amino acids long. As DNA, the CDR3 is TGTGCCAGCAGGACAGGGGGCGCAGATACGCAGTATTTT. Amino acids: CASRTGGADTQYF.

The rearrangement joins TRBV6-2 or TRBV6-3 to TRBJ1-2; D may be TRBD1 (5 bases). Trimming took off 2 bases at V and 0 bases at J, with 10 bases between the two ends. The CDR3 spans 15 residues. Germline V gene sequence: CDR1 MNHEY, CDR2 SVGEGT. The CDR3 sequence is CASSYRTGPNYGYTF. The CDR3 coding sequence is TGTGCCAGCAGTTACCGAACAGGACCTAACTATGGCTACACCTTC.

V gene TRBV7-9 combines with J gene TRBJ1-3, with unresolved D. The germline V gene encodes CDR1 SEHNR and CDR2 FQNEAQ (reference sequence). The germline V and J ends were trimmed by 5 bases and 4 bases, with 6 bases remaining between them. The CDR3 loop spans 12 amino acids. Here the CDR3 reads CASSAGGNTIYF. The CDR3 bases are TGTGCCAGCAGCGCGGGCGGAAACACCATATATTTT.

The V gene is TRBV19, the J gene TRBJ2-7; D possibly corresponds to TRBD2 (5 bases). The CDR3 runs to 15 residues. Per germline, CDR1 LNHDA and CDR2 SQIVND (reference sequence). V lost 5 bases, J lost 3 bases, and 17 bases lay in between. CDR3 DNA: TGTGCCAGTAGTGGCGGGTCCGGCTTTCTCTACGAGCAGTACTTC. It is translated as CASSGGSGFLYEQYF.

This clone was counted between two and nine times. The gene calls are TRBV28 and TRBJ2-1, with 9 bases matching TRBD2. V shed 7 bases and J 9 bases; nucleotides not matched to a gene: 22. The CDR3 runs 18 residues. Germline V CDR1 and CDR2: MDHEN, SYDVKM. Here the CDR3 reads CASKSNPGRVSGRVEQFF. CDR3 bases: TGTGCCAGCAAGTCCAACCCGGGTCGGGTTAGCGGGAGAGTTGAGCAGTTCTTC.

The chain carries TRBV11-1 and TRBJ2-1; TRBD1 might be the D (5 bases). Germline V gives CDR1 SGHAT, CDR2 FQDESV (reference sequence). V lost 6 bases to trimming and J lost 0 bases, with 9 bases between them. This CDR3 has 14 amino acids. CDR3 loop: CASSDSSSYNEQFF. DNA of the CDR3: TGTGCCAGCAGTGACAGTAGCTCCTACAATGAGCAGTTCTTC.

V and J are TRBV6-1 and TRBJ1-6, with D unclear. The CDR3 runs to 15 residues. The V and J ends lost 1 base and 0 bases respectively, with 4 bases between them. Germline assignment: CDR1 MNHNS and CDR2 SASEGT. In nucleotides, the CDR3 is TGTGCCAGCAGTGAAGAGAGCTCCTATAATTCACCCCTCCACTTT. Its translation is CASSEESSYNSPLHF.

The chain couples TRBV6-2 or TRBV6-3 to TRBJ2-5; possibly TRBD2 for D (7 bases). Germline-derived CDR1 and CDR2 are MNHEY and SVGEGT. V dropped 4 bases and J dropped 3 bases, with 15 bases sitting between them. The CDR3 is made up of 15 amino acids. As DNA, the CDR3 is TGTGCCAGCAGTTCGGCCAGGGGAGGGGAAGAGACCCAGTACTTC. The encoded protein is CASSSARGGEETQYF.